What follows are 2 T cell receptor beta chains derived from one specimen sequenced in a study of vaccination and CD4 T cells after COVID-19. Sequencing of the DNA from cultured CD4+ T cells was carried out with the Oncomine TCR Beta short-read assay. TCRdb redid the calling of the PCR reads with MiXCR, one entry per CDR3 protein. The sample lists around 10,000 distinct CDR3 sequences; roughly 40% were seen once. These receptors are not linked to any known antigen. Treatment here: roughly 11-day PBMC culture with coronavirus spike peptide pools or control peptides (ViraFEST assay). Input material: CD4+ T cells from blood, cultured in vitro. These receptors originate from a human donor who had recovered from COVID-19.

This clonotype has only one observation. The V gene is TRBV11-3, the J gene TRBJ2-1; 9 nucleotides align to TRBD2. The CDR3 runs 15 residues. The V and J ends lost 3 bases and 7 bases, in that order; junction bases with no gene match: 7. The germline gives CDR1 SGHNT, CDR2 YENEEA. CDR3 sequence (DNA): TGTGCCAGCAGCTTGGGCGGGGGGGCCTTAAATGAGCAGTTCTTC. Its translation is CASSLGGGALNEQFF.

The chain uses TRBV6-2 or TRBV6-3 and TRBJ1-2, with D unresolved. The ends were cut back, 7 bases at V and 2 bases at J, with 20 bases in the middle. Germline V gene lookup returns CDR1 MNHEY and CDR2 SVGEGT. This CDR3 spans 16 amino acids. The CDR3 spells CASMSQVLHVNYGYTF. CDR3 DNA: TGTGCCAGCATGTCCCAGGTCCTCCATGTGAACTATGGCTACACCTTC.